Each of the 32 T cell receptor beta chains below was sequenced from the same sample in a study of human CD8 memory T cell subsets. Production of TCR beta libraries used UMI-labeled 5' RACE as the method. One entry per CDR3 protein, without DNA, is what TCRdb gives after re-calling the 5' RACE reads. This sample's table has 6,500 to 7,000 distinct CDR3 sequences. The specimen was CD8+ T cells from PBMCs. These receptors were taken from a human donor in good health.

V usage is TRBV28 and J usage is TRBJ2-7; the TCRdb D gene call, TRBD1, has no DNA to confirm it. The CDR3 is 15 residues long. Germline V gene lookup returns CDR1 MDHEN and CDR2 SYDVKM. The CDR3 reads CASTRTGFTSYEQYF.

The chain's CDR3 is CSAPGQGNYEQYF. The V call is TRBV20-1, the J call TRBJ2-7; TCRdb names TRBD1, which stays unverified in the absence of DNA. The CDR3 extends over 13 amino acids. Germline lookup yields CDR1 DFQATT and CDR2 SNEGSKA (reference sequence).

The chain joins TRBV28 to TRBJ1-5; TCRdb's D call, TRBD1, is unchecked because there is no DNA. The CDR3 has 14 residues. Germline-derived CDR1 and CDR2 are MDHEN and SYDVKM. The CDR3 sequence is CASSRTRGNQPQHF.

This chain links TRBV7-6 with TRBJ2-7; TCRdb proposes TRBD2, but this gene call is untestable without DNA. Germline V gene data show CDR1 as SGHVS and CDR2 as FNYEAQ. The CDR3 totals 14 residues. The CDR3 protein is CASRRTSGTSEQYF.

Considering frequency, this clonotype is large (0.1 to 1%). The chain uses TRBV29-1 and TRBJ2-1; the TCRdb D gene call, TRBD1, has no DNA to confirm it. The CDR3 loop spans 14 amino acids. Germline CDR1 SQVTM, CDR2 ANQGSEA. Here the CDR3 reads CSVARDSSYNEQFF.

This chain uses TRBV13 with TRBJ2-1; TCRdb outputs TRBD1, but without DNA this stays unchecked. This CDR3 is built from 19 residues. Germline V gene data show CDR1 as PRHDT and CDR2 as FYEKMQ (reference sequence). CDR3 sequence reads: CASSSQKVSDRITYNEQFF.

The rearrangement uses TRBV2 and TRBJ2-5; TCRdb gives TRBD2 as the D gene, but with no DNA this cannot be confirmed. The CDR3 is 16 amino acids. CDR1 and CDR2 (germline): SNHLY, FYNNEI. This CDR3 is CASSFSGLGAQETQYF.

The V and J genes are TRBV20-1 and TRBJ2-7. Germline CDR1 reads DFQATT; CDR2 reads SNEGSKA (reference sequence). This CDR3 is 12 amino acids long. The CDR3 sequence: CSAREGTYEQYF.

The V gene is TRBV5-1, the J gene TRBJ2-5; TCRdb calls TRBD2, which cannot be checked without DNA. The CDR3 totals 16 residues. The germline V gene encodes CDR1 SGHRS and CDR2 YFSETQ. The CDR3 region is CASSLTRAGYQETQYF. Supplemented by reference TRBV5-1 and TRBJ2-5, the full variable domain reads KAGVTQTPRYLIKTRGQQVTLSCSPISGHRSVSWYQQTPGQGLQFLFEYFSETQRNKGNFPGRFSGRQFSNSRSEMNVSTLELGDSALYLCASSLTRAGYQETQYFGPGTRLLVL.

The chain uses TRBV20-1 and TRBJ2-1; absent DNA, TCRdb's TRBD1 call cannot be checked. This CDR3 spans 12 amino acids. CDR1 is DFQATT, CDR2 SNEGSKA, per germline (reference sequence). CDR3 loop: CSARTRGDEQFF.

This clonotype is classed as medium-sized (0.01 to 0.1%) by frequency. This sequence joins TRBV21-1 and TRBJ1-5; checking the TCRdb D call of TRBD1 is not possible without DNA. TRBV21-1 is annotated as a pseudogene. CDR3 length equals 12 residues. The CDR3 sequence: CAGRHSNQPQHF.

The chain couples TRBV7-9 to TRBJ1-5; the D call of TRBD1 rests on TCRdb alone, since no DNA is present to check it. Germline CDR1 SEHNR, CDR2 FQNEAQ (reference sequence). The CDR3 loop spans 13 amino acids. The CDR3 sequence: CASSWDGDQPQHF.

Judged by frequency, this clonotype is medium-sized. The V call is TRBV29-1, the J call TRBJ1-2. Germline V CDR1 and CDR2: SQVTM, ANQGSEA. The CDR3 consists of 13 residues. CDR3 loop: CSVAQPANYGYTF. The whole variable domain, remainder taken from reference TRBV29-1 and TRBJ1-2, is SAVISQKPSRDICQRGTSLTIQCQVDSQVTMMFWYRQQPGQSLTLIATANQGSEATYESGFVIDKFPISRPNLTFSTLTVSNMSPEDSSIYLCSVAQPANYGYTFGSGTRLTVV.

V gene TRBV20-1 combines with J gene TRBJ2-1; TCRdb indicates TRBD1, and absent DNA this call remains unverified. Germline V CDR1 and CDR2: DFQATT, SNEGSKA (reference sequence). The CDR3 totals 15 residues. CDR3 protein: CSASLRDSYYNEQFF.

The chain carries TRBV20-1 and TRBJ2-1; TCRdb indicates TRBD1, and absent DNA this call remains unverified. This CDR3 is built from 15 residues. The germline gives CDR1 DFQATT, CDR2 SNEGSKA (reference sequence). The CDR3: CSASLGRGFFNEQFF.

V is TRBV6-5 and J is TRBJ2-1. CDR3 length equals 16 residues. CDR1 and CDR2 from the germline V gene are MNHEY and SVGAGI. Here the CDR3 reads CASSYSRTSLYNEQFF.

V gene TRBV10-3 combines with J gene TRBJ2-7; lacking DNA, the TRBD2 call made by TCRdb goes unchecked. The CDR3 is 13 amino acids. CDR1 is ENHRY, CDR2 SYGVKD, per germline. CDR3 in amino acids: CATARGDAYEQYF.

This chain joins TRBV7-8 and TRBJ1-1; checking the TCRdb D call of TRBD1 is not possible without DNA. The germline V gene encodes CDR1 SGHVS and CDR2 FQNEAQ. The CDR3 is made up of 16 amino acids. CDR3 sequence reads: CASRFDRETMNTEAFF.

The chain has TRBV9 and TRBJ1-1; TCRdb reports TRBD1, a call that lacks DNA to check it against. The CDR3 consists of 18 residues. The germline V gene has CDR1 SGDLS and CDR2 YYNGEE. The CDR3 spells CASSVAPNLDSLNTEAFF.

J is TRBJ2-5 and V is TRBV3-1; the TCRdb D gene call, TRBD1, has no DNA to confirm it. CDR3 length: 15 amino acids. CDR1 is LGHDT and CDR2 is YNNKEL in the germline V gene (reference sequence). The CDR3 loop is CASSQKYTGTETQYF.

V usage is TRBV29-1 and J usage is TRBJ1-1; TCRdb's D gene call, TRBD1, goes unchecked for lack of DNA. There are 12 residues in the CDR3. CDR1 is SQVTM, CDR2 ANQGSEA, per germline. The CDR3 reads CSVADRGAEAFF.

V and J are TRBV28 and TRBJ2-3; there is no DNA to check the TCRdb D call of TRBD1. The CDR3 has 17 residues. Germline V gene data show CDR1 as MDHEN and CDR2 as SYDVKM. This CDR3 reads CASSLPLTGTSTDTQYF. Filled out from reference TRBV28 and TRBJ2-3, the complete variable domain reads DVKVTQSSRYLVKRTGEKVFLECVQDMDHENMFWYRQDPGLGLRLIYFSYDVKMKEKGDIPEGYSVSREKKERFSLILESASTNQTSMYLCASSLPLTGTSTDTQYFGPGTRLTVL.

In terms of frequency, this clonotype is medium-sized. The genes are TRBV19 and TRBJ2-3; TCRdb outputs TRBD1, but without DNA this stays unchecked. The CDR3 consists of 13 residues. CDR1 is LNHDA and CDR2 is SQIVND in the germline V gene (reference sequence). The CDR3: CASSRAGPSTQYF.

This clonotype is called medium-sized based on its frequency. CDR3 residues: CASSPPLGGEQFF. The gene calls are TRBV3-1 and TRBJ2-1; the D call from TCRdb, TRBD1, cannot be confirmed without DNA. Germline CDR1 reads LGHDT; CDR2 reads YNNKEL (reference sequence). There are 13 residues in the CDR3.

The chain recombines TRBV14 with TRBJ2-3. The CDR3 has 15 residues. CDR1 SGHDN and CDR2 FVKESK come from the germline V gene. Here the CDR3 reads CASSQGIGRPDTQYF.

The chain uses TRBV4-1 and TRBJ1-5. The CDR3 is 16 residues long. CDR1 is MGHRA, CDR2 YSYEKL, per germline. CDR3 amino acids: CASSRTSLGSNQPQHF.

The chain has TRBV19 and TRBJ2-3; TCRdb proposes TRBD1, but this gene call is untestable without DNA. CDR3 length: 14 amino acids. Germline lookup yields CDR1 LNHDA and CDR2 SQIVND (reference sequence). CDR3 in amino acids: CASSIGTGVYTQYF.

V gene TRBV6-5 combines with J gene TRBJ2-1; the D gene TCRdb calls, TRBD1, cannot be checked with no DNA. This CDR3 spans 12 amino acids. The germline gives CDR1 MNHEY, CDR2 SVGAGI. The CDR3 loop reads CASSWDGGEQFF.

This chain connects TRBV25-1 to TRBJ2-1. Germline assignment: CDR1 MGHDK and CDR2 SYGVNS. The CDR3 spans 15 residues. CDR3 residues: CASSESGGSYNEQFF. The full variable domain, completed using reference TRBV25-1 and TRBJ2-1, is EADIYQTPRYLVIGTGKKITLECSQTMGHDKMYWYQQDPGMELHLIHYSYGVNSTEKGDLSSESTVSRIRTEHFPLTLESARPSHTSQYLCASSESGGSYNEQFFGPGTRLTVL.

The J gene is TRBJ2-1, the V gene TRBV7-9. There are 12 residues in the CDR3. Germline V gene data show CDR1 as SEHNR and CDR2 as FQNEAQ (reference sequence). CDR3 loop: CASSLDPNEQFF.

The V and J genes are TRBV3-1 and TRBJ2-1; TCRdb names TRBD2, which stays unverified in the absence of DNA. In germline, CDR1 is LGHDT, CDR2 YNNKEL (reference sequence). The CDR3 covers 16 residues. The CDR3 is CASSQDPGLAVDGQFF.

The J gene is TRBJ1-6, the V gene TRBV10-2; TCRdb's D call, TRBD1, is unchecked because there is no DNA. Germline V gene lookup returns CDR1 WSHSY and CDR2 SAAADI. The length of the CDR3 is 14 residues. CDR3 sequence: CASSDRQANSPLHF.